Below are 2 T cell receptor beta chains sequenced from a single sample in a study of identical twins. TCRdb processed the 5' RACE reads anew with MiXCR; each CDR3 protein has one entry. This sample yields under 800,000 distinct CDR3 sequences, of which around 20% are seen a single time; around 4.5% belongs to the top ten. These data were also reused for a study on T cells expressing NK-cell markers.

Sequencing was done on a sample of PBMCs. These receptors came from a woman aged 18-29 years in good health.

This sequence joins TRBV20-1 and TRBJ2-1; D may be TRBD1 or TRBD2 (5 bases each). Germline loops: CDR1 DFQATT, CDR2 SNEGSKA (reference sequence). The V gene lost 5 bases and the J gene lost 7 bases, with 12 bases spanning the gap. This CDR3 comprises 12 residues. The CDR3 bases are TGCAGTGCTCTCCGCAGGGAGAATGAGCAGTTCTTC. It specifies CSALRRENEQFF.

This chain uses TRBV7-3 with TRBJ2-1; 10 nucleotides align to TRBD2. Germline V gene data show CDR1 as SGHTA and CDR2 as FQGTGA. The ends lost 2 bases at V and 5 bases at J; junction bases unmatched: 3. The CDR3 extends over 15 amino acids. This chain's CDR3 is CASSLRSGGNNEQFF. CDR3 in DNA: TGTGCCAGCAGCTTACGTAGCGGGGGGAACAATGAGCAGTTCTTC.